This TCR beta chain was identified during a study of shared clonotypes between healthy human individuals. Data came from immunoSEQ multiplex PCR; TCRdb stores just in-frame clones and leaves some out. The data contain under 350,000 clones, about nine tenths of them singletons. Germline V gene data show CDR1 as SGDLS and CDR2 as YYNGEE. With 0 bases removed from V and 1 base from J, the gap between germline ends came to 4 bases. CDR3 size: 14 residues. The chain recombines TRBV9 with TRBJ2-2; D is unresolved. The sequenced sample consisted of memory CD8+ T cells sorted from blood. The subset here: CD45RO+ cells pooled with CCR7-negative TemRA cells. The sequence was obtained from a man aged 18-30 years in good health. CDR3 protein: CASSVALNTGELFF. The CDR3 nucleotides read TGTGCCAGCAGCGTAGCGTTGAACACCGGGGAGCTGTTTTTT.